The entry that follows covers one T cell receptor (beta chain) sequence. The sample originates from a study of control samples from healthy donors and cancer patients. Germline V lookup: CDR1 MNHEY, CDR2 SVGEGT. This CDR3 has 14 residues. With 5 bases removed from V and 1 base from J, the gap between germline ends came to 11 bases. Here immunoSEQ multiplex PCR was the method, and the copy in TCRdb shows in-frame clones only, minus some. The repertoire consists of about 22,000 clones, with around 83% occurring once and the leading ten covering under 35%. The specimen sequenced was PBMCs. The sequence came from a man in his sixties with head and neck cancer. The chain links TRBV6-2 or TRBV6-3 to TRBJ1-2; D not resolved. The CDR3 region has the DNA TGTGCCAGCAGTACCGGGCCTTTTAACTATGGCTACACCTTC. Its protein product is CASSTGPFNYGYTF.